A single sample is the source of the 17 T cell receptor beta chains below, sequenced in a study of blood T cell repertoires in COVID-19. Method: immunoSEQ multiplex PCR; TCRdb's copy keeps in-frame clones and lacks some. Counted here are 350,000 to 450,000 clones, approximately 89% occurring once; the ten biggest clones make up about 2.3%. The sample consisted of peripheral blood. Receptors originate from a woman aged 55-70 years with COVID-19, enrolled during active disease.

The J gene is TRBJ1-3, the V gene TRBV28; D uncertain. V lost 8 bases and J lost 0, with 5 bases in between. The CDR3 has 12 residues. Germline V gene data show CDR1 as MDHEN and CDR2 as SYDVKM. The CDR3 reads CASASSGNTIYF. CDR3 bases: TGTGCCAGCGCGAGCTCTGGAAACACCATATATTTT.

The chain joins TRBV24-1 to TRBJ2-1, with 9 nucleotides matching TRBD2. There are 15 residues in the CDR3. J lost 6 bases, V lost 3 bases, and 5 bases had no gene match. The germline gives CDR1 KGHDR, CDR2 SFDVKD. This CDR3 is CATSDPGLAGNEQFF. In nucleotides, the CDR3 is TGTGCCACCAGTGATCCGGGACTAGCCGGCAATGAGCAGTTCTTC.

V is TRBV7-9 and J is TRBJ2-7; 7 nucleotides agree with TRBD1. The V gene end was trimmed by 5 bases and the J gene end by 6 bases; junction bases not matched to a gene: 4. Germline V CDR1 and CDR2: SEHNR, FQNEAQ (reference sequence). CDR3 length: 12 amino acids. The CDR3 nucleotides read TGTGCCAGCAGCCCGACAGGGTTCGAGCAGTACTTC. It codes for CASSPTGFEQYF.

The DNA of the CDR3 is TGTGCCAGCAGTTACTTTATGGGGGCAGGCTATGGCTACACCTTC. This translates into CASSYFMGAGYGYTF. V is TRBV6-5 and J is TRBJ1-2, with D maybe TRBD1 (6 bases). The CDR3 has 15 amino acids. CDR1 and CDR2 (germline): MNHEY, SVGAGI. V was trimmed by 1 base and J by 4 bases, leaving 13 bases between them.

This clone was seen ten or more times. This chain uses TRBV7-2 with TRBJ1-3, with D hard to call. CDR3 length: 12 residues. The ends were cut back, 2 bases at V and 4 bases at J, with 3 bases in the middle. Germline CDR1 and CDR2: SGHTA and FQGNSA. The CDR3 bases are TGTGCCAGCAGCTTACAAGGAAACACCATATATTTT. Its translation is CASSLQGNTIYF.

J is TRBJ2-5 and V is TRBV7-9; D is possibly TRBD2 (6 bases). Germline V gene sequence: CDR1 SEHNR, CDR2 FQNEAQ (reference sequence). V was clipped by 7 bases and J by 0 bases, with 12 bases between them. The length of the CDR3 is 14 residues. CDR3 protein: CASNPAGYQETQYF. CDR3 sequence (DNA): TGTGCCAGCAACCCGGCGGGGTACCAAGAGACCCAGTACTTC.

The V call is TRBV3-1 (or the pseudogene TRBV3-2), the J call TRBJ1-5, with TRBD1 matching over 7 bases. With 1 base clipped from V and 4 bases from J, the junction kept 4 bases outside the gene matches. The length of the CDR3 is 15 residues. Germline V gene sequence: CDR1 LGHDT, CDR2 YNNKEL (reference sequence). CDR3 sequence (DNA): TGTGCCAGCAGCCAAGGGGGACAGAAAAATCAGCCCCAGCATTTT. Residues: CASSQGGQKNQPQHF.

V is TRBV6-4 and J is TRBJ2-7; D may be TRBD1 (6 bases). The CDR3 is 14 amino acids. Germline CDR1 reads MRHNA; CDR2 reads SNTAGT. With 6 bases removed from V and 7 bases from J, the gap between germline ends came to 19 bases. This CDR3 reads CASRAELQGREQYF. CDR3 DNA sequence: TGTGCCAGCAGGGCCGAATTACAGGGTCGGGAGCAGTACTTC.

V gene TRBV5-1 combines with J gene TRBJ1-5, with 7 bases aligning to TRBD1. V lost 0 bases and J lost 6; bases outside the gene matches: 9. CDR1 is SGHRS and CDR2 is YFSETQ in the germline V gene. This CDR3 region has 16 residues. The CDR3 reads CASSLGGTALGQPQHF. For the CDR3, the DNA is TGCGCCAGCAGCTTGGGTGGGACAGCCCTCGGTCAGCCCCAGCATTTT.

The chain couples TRBV6-5 to TRBJ2-7, with TRBD1 matching 8 bases. This CDR3 is built from 14 residues. V lost 6 bases, J lost 2 bases, and 6 bases stayed unmatched. Germline lookup yields CDR1 MNHEY and CDR2 SVGAGI. CDR3 sequence (DNA): TGTGCCAGCAGCTATGACAGGGGAACCTACGAGCAGTACTTC. Translated: CASSYDRGTYEQYF.

The rearrangement links TRBV7-9 to TRBJ2-3; a weak D match, TRBD2 (5 bases). V shed 2 bases and J shed 4 bases, with 19 bases lying between them. Germline CDR1 and CDR2: SEHNR and FQNEAQ (reference sequence). The length of the CDR3 is 17 residues. The CDR3 sequence is CASSLNRVPRGPDTQYF. The CDR3 nucleotides read TGTGCCAGCAGCTTAAATAGGGTACCTCGGGGTCCAGATACGCAGTATTTT.

This sequence joins TRBV7-9 and TRBJ2-1; TRBD1 agrees at 8 bases. The V gene's germline CDR1 is SEHNR and CDR2 FQNEAQ (reference sequence). After removal of 5 bases from V and 2 bases from J, the junction contained 8 bases not matched to a gene. This CDR3 comprises 16 residues. The CDR3 protein is CASSLLGTGPYNEQFF. The CDR3 DNA reads TGTGCCAGCAGCCTTCTTGGGACAGGCCCCTACAATGAGCAGTTCTTC. The whole variable domain, remainder taken from reference TRBV7-9 and TRBJ2-1, is DTGVSQNPRHKITKRGQNVTFRCDPISEHNRLYWYRQTLGQGPEFLTYFQNEAQLEKSRLLSDRFSAERPKGSFSTLEIQRTEQGDSAMYLCASSLLGTGPYNEQFFGPGTRLTVL.

Comments on this clone: Other DNA sequences of this sample code for an identical CDR3. This chain links TRBV6-5 with TRBJ1-2, with 10 positions matching TRBD1. J was trimmed by 6 bases and V by 6 bases; bases with no gene match: 1. The CDR3 has 12 residues. Per the germline V gene, CDR1 is MNHEY and CDR2 is SVGAGI. This chain's CDR3 is CASRTGGNGYTF. DNA of the CDR3: TGTGCCAGCAGGACAGGGGGCAATGGCTACACCTTC.

The J gene is TRBJ2-2, the V gene TRBV27; TRBD1 matches 8 bases. The germline V gene encodes CDR1 MNHEY and CDR2 SMNVEV (reference sequence). The CDR3 loop spans 15 amino acids. V was pared by 7 bases and J by 5 bases, with 9 bases of the junction left unmatched. The CDR3: CASTSRGLRTGELFF. The CDR3 DNA reads TGTGCCAGCACGAGCAGGGGGCTTCGGACCGGGGAGCTGTTTTTT.

The V and J genes are TRBV29-1 and TRBJ2-5, with D maybe TRBD1 (6 bases). This CDR3 is 13 amino acids long. From germline, CDR1 is SQVTM and CDR2 ANQGSEA. With 6 bases removed from V and 4 bases from J, the gap between germline ends came to 15 bases. The CDR3 bases are TGCAGCGTAGCGACAGGCCCGGGAGAGACCCAGTACTTC. This sequence encodes CSVATGPGETQYF.

This clone was seen a handful of times. The chain joins TRBV5-4 to TRBJ2-1; the D is unclear. The CDR3 sequence is 13 residues long. V lost 3 bases and J lost 6, with 10 bases in between. The germline gives CDR1 SGHNT, CDR2 YYREEE (reference sequence). The CDR3 coding sequence is TGTGCCAGCAGCTCGAAAGTAGCCAATGAGCAGTTCTTC. Amino acid sequence: CASSSKVANEQFF.

The chain uses TRBV5-6 and TRBJ1-5; TRBD1 matches at 7 bases. V gave up 1 base and J gave up 0 bases; unmatched junction bases: 7. Germline V gene sequence: CDR1 SGHDT, CDR2 YYEEEE. The CDR3 spans 17 residues. The CDR3 sequence: CASSLRAGGYSNQPQHF. The CDR3 bases are TGTGCCAGCAGCTTGAGGGCAGGGGGATATAGCAATCAGCCCCAGCATTTT.